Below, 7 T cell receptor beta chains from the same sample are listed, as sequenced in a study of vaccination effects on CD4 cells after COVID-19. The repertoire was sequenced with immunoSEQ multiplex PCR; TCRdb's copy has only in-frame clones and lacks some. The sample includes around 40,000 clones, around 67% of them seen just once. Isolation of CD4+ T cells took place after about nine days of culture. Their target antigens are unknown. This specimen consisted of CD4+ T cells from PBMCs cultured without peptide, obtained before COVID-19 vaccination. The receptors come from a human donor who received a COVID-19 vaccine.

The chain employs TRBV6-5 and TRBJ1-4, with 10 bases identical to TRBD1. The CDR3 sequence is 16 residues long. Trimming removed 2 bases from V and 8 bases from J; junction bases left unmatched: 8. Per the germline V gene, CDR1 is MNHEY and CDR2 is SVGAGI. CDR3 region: CASSYRTGGGKEKLFF. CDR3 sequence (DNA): TGTGCCAGCAGTTACCGGACAGGGGGGGGGAAAGAAAAACTGTTTTTT.

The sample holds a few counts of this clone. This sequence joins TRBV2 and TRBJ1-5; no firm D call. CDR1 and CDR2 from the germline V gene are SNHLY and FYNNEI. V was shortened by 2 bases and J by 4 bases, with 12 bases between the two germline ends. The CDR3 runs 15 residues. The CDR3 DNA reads TGTGCCAGCAGTGAATCTTTAGCGGGAAATCAGCCCCAGCATTTT. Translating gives CASSESLAGNQPQHF. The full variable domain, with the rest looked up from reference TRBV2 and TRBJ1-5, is EPEVTQTPSHQVTQMGQEVILRCVPISNHLYFYWYRQILGQKVEFLVSFYNNEISEKSEIFDDQFSVERPDGSNFTLKIRSTKLEDSAMYFCASSESLAGNQPQHFGDGTRLSIL.

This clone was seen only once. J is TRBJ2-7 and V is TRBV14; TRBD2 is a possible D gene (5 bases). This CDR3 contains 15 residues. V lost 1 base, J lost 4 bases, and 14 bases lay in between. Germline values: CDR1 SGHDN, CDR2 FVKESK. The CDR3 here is CASSQALAVFYEQYF. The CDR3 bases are TGTGCCAGCAGCCAAGCCCTAGCCGTCTTTTACGAGCAGTACTTC.

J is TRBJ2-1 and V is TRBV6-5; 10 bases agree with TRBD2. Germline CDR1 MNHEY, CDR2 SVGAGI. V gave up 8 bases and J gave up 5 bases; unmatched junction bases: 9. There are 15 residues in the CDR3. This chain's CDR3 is CASRNSGRRDNEQFF. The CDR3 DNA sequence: TGTGCCAGCCGAAATAGCGGGAGGCGCGACAATGAGCAGTTCTTC.

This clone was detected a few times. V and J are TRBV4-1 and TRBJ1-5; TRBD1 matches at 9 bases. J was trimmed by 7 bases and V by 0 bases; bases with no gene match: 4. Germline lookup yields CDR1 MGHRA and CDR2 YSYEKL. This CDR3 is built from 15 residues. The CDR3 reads CASSQEGQGAQPQHF. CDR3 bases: TGCGCCAGCAGCCAAGAGGGACAGGGTGCCCAGCCCCAGCATTTT.

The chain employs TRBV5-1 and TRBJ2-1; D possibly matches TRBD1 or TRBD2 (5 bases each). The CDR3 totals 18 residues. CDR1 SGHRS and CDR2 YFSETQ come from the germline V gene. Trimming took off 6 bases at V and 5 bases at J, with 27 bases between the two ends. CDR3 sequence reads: CASKSRYGGPQIHNEQFF. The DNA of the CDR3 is TGCGCCAGCAAGTCTCGATATGGGGGACCTCAAATCCACAATGAGCAGTTCTTC.

CDR3 bases: TGCGCCAGCAGCTTGGCGGGGAACTATGGCTACACCTTC. Protein sequence: CASSLAGNYGYTF. The genes are TRBV5-1 and TRBJ1-2; D is ambiguous. The V end lost 0 bases, the J end lost 2 bases, and 5 bases lay between the germline ends. Per germline, CDR1 SGHRS and CDR2 YFSETQ. CDR3 size: 13 residues.